Listed below are T cell receptor beta chains from one sample, sequenced in a study of blood T cell repertoires in COVID-19. Method: immunoSEQ multiplex PCR; TCRdb's copy keeps in-frame clones and lacks some. The sample gives about 190,000 clones, roughly 80% of which show up once; about 13% is in the top ten. The source material was peripheral blood. The source of these receptors is a man aged 50-59 years who had recovered from COVID-19. Both conserved end residues are part of each CDR3. D genes are given only for firm matches. Expanded clones get a size class; other rows say once, few or many, or leave the size out.

d_call | j_call | v_call | clone_size | cdr3_aa | cdr3_nt
TRBD2 | TRBJ2-1 | TRBV24-1 | . | CATSDSSSGSYNEQFF | TGTGCCACCAGTGATTCGTCTAGCGGCTCCTACAATGAGCAGTTCTTC
TRBD2 | TRBJ2-5 | TRBV6-5 | . | CASSYSGRRTETQYF | TGTGCCAGCAGTTATAGCGGGAGACGGACTGAGACCCAGTACTTC
TRBD2 | TRBJ2-7 | TRBV7-9 | few | CASSLERERPWEQYF | TGTGCCAGCAGCTTAGAGCGGGAGAGGCCTTGGGAGCAGTACTTC
. | TRBJ1-4 | TRBV9 | . | CASSETGTLIDEKLFF | TGTGCCAGCAGCGAAACCGGGACACTCATAGATGAAAAACTGTTTTTT
TRBD2 | TRBJ2-1 | TRBV19 | . | CASSIPSGRHSYNEQFF | TGTGCCAGTAGTATCCCCAGCGGGAGGCACTCCTACAATGAGCAGTTCTTC
TRBD2 | TRBJ2-7 | TRBV3-1/TRBV3-2 | once | CASREREGLDEQYF | TGTGCCAGCAGGGAGCGGGAGGGCCTTGACGAGCAGTACTTC
. | TRBJ2-5 | TRBV7-2 | . | CASSLTGFHGETQYF | TGTGCCAGCAGCTTAACCGGTTTTCACGGAGAGACCCAGTACTTC
. | TRBJ1-2 | TRBV20-1 | . | CRASDYGYTF | TGCAGAGCCTCGGACTATGGCTACACCTTC
. | TRBJ1-6 | TRBV5-4 | once | CASSLAGANSPLHF | TGTGCCAGCAGCTTGGCAGGGGCGAATTCACCCCTCCACTTT
TRBD2 | TRBJ2-7 | TRBV5-1 | . | CASSTGPAGAYEQYF | TGCGCCAGCAGCACCGGCCCAGCGGGGGCCTACGAGCAGTACTTC
TRBD1 | TRBJ1-2 | TRBV19 | . | CASAHHRGPLTNYGYTF | TGTGCCAGTGCCCACCACAGGGGCCCTTTAACTAACTATGGCTACACCTTC
TRBD1 | TRBJ2-2 | TRBV9 | medium-sized | CASSTWTGDTGELFF | TGTGCCAGCAGCACCTGGACAGGGGACACCGGGGAGCTGTTTTTT
TRBD1 | TRBJ1-1 | TRBV10-3 | . | CAISELWTGGRDTEAFF | TGTGCCATCAGTGAGCTTTGGACAGGGGGCCGCGACACTGAAGCTTTCTTT
. | TRBJ2-1 | TRBV24-1 | . | CATSGPSLNEQFF | TGTGCCACCAGTGGCCCTAGTCTCAATGAGCAGTTCTTC
TRBD2 | TRBJ2-1 | TRBV4-1 | many | CASSPGLAGANEQFF | TGCGCCAGCAGCCCGGGACTAGCGGGAGCCAATGAGCAGTTCTTC
TRBD2 | TRBJ2-1 | TRBV19 | few | CASSSRSGIVLNEQFF | TGTGCCAGTAGTTCGCGAAGCGGGATCGTACTTAATGAGCAGTTCTTC